A selection of T cell receptor beta chains follows, all from one sample in a study of sequential checkpoint blockade in melanoma. Data came from immunoSEQ multiplex PCR; TCRdb stores just in-frame clones and leaves some out. The sample shows around 13,000 clones, 27% of them seen only once. The sample in question was tumor tissue (inferred from file names), obtained from a patient given nivolumab and ipilimumab in sequence. These receptors were collected from a human donor with melanoma. The CDR3 runs from the conserved cysteine through the conserved F or W. The order of the fields is V gene, D gene, J gene, clone size, CDR3 DNA, CDR3 protein. The D gene is left open where the match is weak. A row's size may be missing; if present it is once, few, many or a size class.

v_call: TRBV11-3; d_call: -; j_call: TRBJ1-3; clone_size: few; cdr3_nt: TGTGCCAGCAGCTTAGGCCCTTGGGTCCGAAGCTCTGGAAACACCATATATTTT; cdr3_aa: CASSLGPWVRSSGNTIYF
v_call: TRBV6-8; d_call: -; j_call: TRBJ1-2; clone_size: -; cdr3_nt: TGTGCCAGCAGCACCGGACAGCACTATGGCTACACCTTC; cdr3_aa: CASSTGQHYGYTF
v_call: TRBV29-1; d_call: TRBD2; j_call: TRBJ2-7; clone_size: -; cdr3_nt: TGCAGCGTTGGACTAGCGGAGGGACTACGCGAGCAGTACTTC; cdr3_aa: CSVGLAEGLREQYF
v_call: TRBV6-8; d_call: TRBD2; j_call: TRBJ2-3; clone_size: -; cdr3_nt: TGTGCCAGCAGTTACTCGATGGATGCGGGAGTTAGAACAGATACGCAGTATTTT; cdr3_aa: CASSYSMDAGVRTDTQYF
v_call: TRBV9; d_call: -; j_call: TRBJ2-5; clone_size: many; cdr3_nt: TGTGCCAGCAGTGGGCCTCGGATCCAAGAGACCCAGTACTTC; cdr3_aa: CASSGPRIQETQYF
v_call: TRBV6-8; d_call: -; j_call: TRBJ2-7; clone_size: few; cdr3_nt: TGTGCCAGCAGTCCCTCGGGGAAGGCCTACGAGCAGTACTTC; cdr3_aa: CASSPSGKAYEQYF
v_call: TRBV11-3; d_call: -; j_call: TRBJ1-4; clone_size: many; cdr3_nt: TGTGCCAGCAGCTTACTCCAGACAACTAATGAAAAACTGTTTTTT; cdr3_aa: CASSLLQTTNEKLFF
v_call: TRBV28; d_call: -; j_call: TRBJ1-2; clone_size: -; cdr3_nt: TGTGCCAGCAGCTCCCGGGACCCCTATGGCTACACCTTC; cdr3_aa: CASSSRDPYGYTF
v_call: TRBV28; d_call: -; j_call: TRBJ1-4; clone_size: -; cdr3_nt: TGTGCCAGCAGTTTAGGGGGGGGAACTAATGAAAAACTGTTTTTT; cdr3_aa: CASSLGGGTNEKLFF
v_call: TRBV29-1; d_call: -; j_call: TRBJ2-7; clone_size: -; cdr3_nt: TGCAGCGTTGAGTCCAGCTCCTCTTACGAGCAGTACTTC; cdr3_aa: CSVESSSSYEQYF